This TCR beta chain comes out of a study of blood T cell repertoires in COVID-19. Study at large: Sites in the United States, Italy and Spain provided acute and convalescent COVID-19 samples. Sources were T cells, B-cell-depleted T cells, or PBMCs; the material itself was cDNA or gDNA.

Germline CDR1 reads SGHVS; CDR2 reads FQNEAQ. CDR3 length: 17 amino acids. V was pared by 0 bases and J by 0 bases, with 14 bases between. This clone was seen a single time. Methods used by the authors: Reference gene primers were amplified, and this amplification served to estimate nucleated cell counts. Method: immunoSEQ multiplex PCR; TCRdb's copy keeps in-frame clones and lacks some. Clonal size and the V and J genes are those of that table, whereas D and trimming came from the DNA. The sample has about 380,000 clones; 87% are singletons. Self-reported history from a screening survey and questionnaire set each donor's cohort.

The clonotype was recovered from a man aged 25-40 years who had recovered from COVID-19. V usage is TRBV7-8 and J usage is TRBJ1-2; D perhaps matches TRBD1 (5 bases). Sequencing input: PBMCs or T cells enriched from blood (not recorded which). The CDR3 protein is CASSLAEVGGTNYGYTF. DNA of the CDR3: TGTGCCAGCAGCTTAGCGGAAGTCGGGGGGACTAACTATGGCTACACCTTC.